The 16 T cell receptor beta chains below were found in one sample sequenced in a study of T cell responses to AZD1222 COVID-19 vaccine. The repertoire was sequenced with immunoSEQ multiplex PCR; TCRdb's copy has only in-frame clones and lacks some. The sample shows tens of thousands of clones, 80% to 90% of them seen only once. The source material was peripheral blood, sampled 28 days after the second AZD1222 dose. These receptors were taken from an adult who received the AZD1222 COVID-19 vaccine.

The gene calls are TRBV30 and TRBJ1-2; D is perhaps TRBD1 (5 bases). Germline V lookup: CDR1 GTSNPN, CDR2 SVGIG (reference sequence). The CDR3 runs 12 residues. V lost 4 bases and J lost 4, with 10 bases in between. CDR3 loop: CAWTTGTYGYTF. The DNA of the CDR3 is TGTGCCTGGACTACCGGGACCTATGGCTACACCTTC.

The genes are TRBV7-8 and TRBJ2-7; 7 bases line up with TRBD1. The CDR3 covers 15 residues. V trimming: 5 bases; J trimming: 3 bases; junction bases outside the gene matches: 10. From germline, CDR1 is SGHVS and CDR2 FQNEAQ. CDR3 DNA sequence: TGTGCCAGCAGCCTAACAGGGGTTCAGAACTACGAGCAGTACTTC. Residues: CASSLTGVQNYEQYF.

The genes are TRBV20-1 and TRBJ1-1, with a weak D call TRBD1 (5 bases). V shed 6 bases and J shed 5 bases, with 10 bases lying between them. CDR1 DFQATT and CDR2 SNEGSKA come from the germline V gene (reference sequence). The CDR3 contains 11 residues. CDR3 loop: CSAGGGTEAFF. CDR3 sequence (DNA): TGCAGTGCCGGGGGGGGAACTGAAGCTTTCTTT.

The J gene is TRBJ2-7, the V gene TRBV7-9, with D possibly being TRBD2 (5 bases). This CDR3 contains 14 residues. The germline V and J ends were trimmed by 4 bases and 3 bases, with 13 bases remaining between them. The germline V gene has CDR1 SEHNR and CDR2 FQNEAQ (reference sequence). CDR3 nucleotides: TGTGCCAGCAGCTCGTCGGGGTCCAACTACGAGCAGTACTTC. This sequence encodes CASSSSGSNYEQYF.

The chain carries TRBV3-1 (or the pseudogene TRBV3-2) and TRBJ1-4; 8 bases agree with TRBD1. V was pared by 4 bases and J by 8 bases, with 9 bases of the junction left unmatched. The CDR3 is 15 amino acids. The germline CDR1 and CDR2 sequences are LGHDT and YNNKEL (reference sequence). The CDR3 nucleotides are TGTGCCAGCAGCCGCGGACAGGGCCTGGACGAAAAACTGTTTTTT. It translates to CASSRGQGLDEKLFF.

The J gene is TRBJ2-5, the V gene TRBV27; TRBD2 aligns across 8 bases. Germline V lookup: CDR1 MNHEY, CDR2 SMNVEV (reference sequence). V lost 3 bases to trimming and J lost 4 bases; unmatched junction nucleotides: 4. The CDR3 runs to 14 residues. The CDR3, as DNA: TGTGCCAGCAGTTTTAGCGGGATTTCAGAGACCCAGTACTTC. It yields the protein CASSFSGISETQYF.

This clone has only one observation. The V gene is TRBV3-1 (or the pseudogene TRBV3-2), the J gene TRBJ2-7, with D possibly TRBD2 on 6 matching bases. V lost 3 bases to trimming and J lost 1 base, with 13 bases between them. Germline values: CDR1 LGHDT, CDR2 YNNKEL (reference sequence). This CDR3 contains 15 residues. CDR3 protein: CASSHRGWGSYEQYF. DNA for the CDR3: TGTGCCAGCAGCCATCGGGGGTGGGGGTCCTACGAGCAGTACTTC.

The gene calls are TRBV29-1 and TRBJ1-4; possible D gene TRBD1, 5 bases. The CDR3 runs to 13 residues. Germline V lookup: CDR1 SQVTM, CDR2 ANQGSEA. V lost 7 bases to trimming and J lost 5 bases, with 14 bases between them. In nucleotides, the CDR3 is TGCAGCGCAGCCGGGGGGGTGAATGAAAAACTGTTTTTT. It yields the protein CSAAGGVNEKLFF.

This clone was detected only once. The chain couples TRBV19 to TRBJ2-1; TRBD1 is a possible D gene (5 bases). Germline V gives CDR1 LNHDA, CDR2 SQIVND (reference sequence). This CDR3 spans 13 amino acids. V gave up 1 base and J gave up 12 bases, with 13 bases separating them. DNA for the CDR3: TGTGCCAGTAGTATAGCTTTTCAGGGAATGCAGTTCTTC. Amino acid sequence: CASSIAFQGMQFF. Filled out from reference TRBV19 and TRBJ2-1, the complete variable domain reads DGGITQSPKYLFRKEGQNVTLSCEQNLNHDAMYWYRQDPGQGLRLIYYSQIVNDFQKGDIAEGYSVSREKKESFPLTVTSAQKNPTAFYLCASSIAFQGMQFFGPGTRLTVL.

The chain has TRBV20-1 and TRBJ2-7; tentative D call: TRBD1 (5 bases). This CDR3 has 11 residues. The germline V gene has CDR1 DFQATT and CDR2 SNEGSKA (reference sequence). For the CDR3, the DNA is TGCGCCCCTGGCAGGGTCTACGAGCAGTACTTC. It translates to CAPGRVYEQYF.

The V call is TRBV27, the J call TRBJ1-5; 9 bases match TRBD1. The V gene's germline CDR1 is MNHEY and CDR2 SMNVEV (reference sequence). The junction had 8 bases not matched to a gene; V was cut back by 2 bases and J by 6 bases. This CDR3 region has 16 residues. The CDR3 DNA follows: TGTGCCAGCAGTTTAGCCGGGACAGGGCTCACTCAGCCCCAGCATTTT. Translated, it gives CASSLAGTGLTQPQHF.

The genes are TRBV29-1 and TRBJ2-7; 7 bases match TRBD2. Germline CDR1 is SQVTM and CDR2 is ANQGSEA. Germline trimming cut 7 bases from V and 6 bases from J; bases unmatched to any gene: 6. This CDR3 comprises 11 residues. The CDR3 sequence is CSALGGGEQYF. CDR3 in DNA: TGCAGCGCCTTAGGCGGGGGCGAGCAGTACTTC.

The chain uses TRBV6-1 and TRBJ1-1; D is undetermined. Trimming pared 3 bases from V and 4 bases from J, leaving 9 bases between. The CDR3 length is 13 residues. Germline V gene lookup returns CDR1 MNHNS and CDR2 SASEGT. CDR3 region: CASSDAWGTEAFF. The CDR3, as DNA: TGTGCCAGCAGTGACGCCTGGGGCACTGAAGCTTTCTTT.

This clone showed up just once. The chain has TRBV6-5 and TRBJ2-1, with D perhaps matching TRBD2 (6 bases). The V end lost 10 bases, the J end lost 12 bases, and 22 bases lay between the germline ends. The CDR3 length is 13 residues. Germline CDR1 is MNHEY and CDR2 is SVGAGI. The CDR3 sequence: CATRATREGVQFF. The CDR3, as DNA: TGTGCCACCAGGGCGACTAGAGAGGGAGTGCAGTTCTTC.

V usage is TRBV18 and J usage is TRBJ1-5, with TRBD1 matching 9 bases. This CDR3 has 15 residues. Germline-derived CDR1 and CDR2 are KGHSH and LQKENI. The J segment lost 4 bases and the V segment lost 1 base, leaving 2 bases of the junction unmatched. This CDR3 is CASSPQGQGNQPQHF. In DNA, the CDR3 is TGTGCCAGCTCACCACAGGGACAGGGTAATCAGCCCCAGCATTTT.

The chain combines TRBV9 with TRBJ2-3; no definite D call. The CDR3 runs 15 residues. Germline CDR1 is SGDLS and CDR2 is YYNGEE. V lost 0 bases and J lost 0, with 8 bases in between. The CDR3 region has the DNA TGTGCCAGCAGCGTAGGAGTAGGTAGCACAGATACGCAGTATTTT. Encoded protein: CASSVGVGSTDTQYF. Filled out from reference TRBV9 and TRBJ2-3, the complete variable domain reads DSGVTQTPKHLITATGQRVTLRCSPRSGDLSVYWYQQSLDQGLQFLIQYYNGEERAKGNILERFSAQQFPDLHSELNLSSLELGDSALYFCASSVGVGSTDTQYFGPGTRLTVL.